The rows below give T cell receptor beta chains drawn from one sample of a study of cytomegalovirus exposure and HLA in healthy donors. Generated by immunoSEQ multiplex PCR, the TCRdb table keeps only in-frame clones and is missing some. This table holds about 95,000 clones, about four fifths found once. Sequencing input: PBMCs. The receptor set was obtained from a man between 18 and 29 years old in good health and CMV-seropositive. The CDR3 runs from the conserved cysteine through the conserved F or W. A D gene is named only where the DNA matches it firmly. A row's size may be missing; if present it is once, few, many or a size class.

TRBJ2-3 | TRBD1 | NA | TRBV5-4 | CASSLAGTGWRDTQYF | TGTGCCAGCAGCCTGGCGGGGACAGGCTGGAGGGATACGCAGTATTTT
TRBJ2-3 | NA | NA | TRBV10-3 | CAISPPGDADTQYF | TGTGCCATCTCTCCCCCAGGGGACGCGGATACGCAGTATTTT
TRBJ2-7 | TRBD1 | few | TRBV6-5 | CASTGTGGYEQYF | TGTGCCAGCACTGGGACAGGGGGCTACGAGCAGTACTTC
TRBJ1-4 | NA | NA | TRBV27 | CASSAEGDEKLFF | TGTGCCAGCAGCGCCGAAGGGGATGAAAAACTGTTTTTT
TRBJ2-7 | NA | NA | TRBV6-1 | CASTRRGRYEQYF | TGTGCCAGCACCAGAAGGGGGAGATACGAGCAGTACTTC
TRBJ1-2 | TRBD1 | NA | TRBV19 | CASSGTGANYGYTF | TGTGCCAGTAGTGGGACAGGGGCTAACTATGGCTACACCTTC
TRBJ2-1 | TRBD2 | NA | TRBV6-5 | CASSYDSGGGEQFF | TGTGCCAGCAGTTACGATAGCGGGGGTGGAGAGCAGTTCTTC
TRBJ1-2 | TRBD1 | NA | TRBV5-1 | CASSLATGGPGYTF | TGCGCCAGCAGCTTGGCAACAGGGGGCCCTGGCTACACCTTC
TRBJ2-7 | TRBD1 | NA | TRBV5-6 | CASSSGTGNEQYF | TGTGCCAGCAGCTCCGGGACAGGCAACGAGCAGTACTTC
TRBJ2-2 | NA | NA | TRBV7-8 | CASLGGNTGELFF | TGTGCCAGTCTCGGGGGAAACACCGGGGAGCTGTTTTTT
TRBJ1-5 | TRBD1 | NA | TRBV5-8 | CASSLLDRAVGYSNQPQHF | TGTGCCAGCAGCTTACTAGACAGGGCAGTGGGGTATAGCAATCAGCCCCAGCATTTT
TRBJ1-6 | NA | once | TRBV10-2 | CASRPGAISGPLHF | TGCGCCAGCAGGCCGGGAGCCATTTCGGGGCCCCTCCACTTT
TRBJ2-1 | TRBD2 | NA | TRBV18 | CASSPIAGTYNEQFF | TGTGCCAGCTCACCGATAGCGGGGACCTACAATGAGCAGTTCTTC
TRBJ1-4 | NA | NA | TRBV6-5 | CASGRQTSNEKLFF | TGTGCCAGCGGGCGACAGACGTCTAATGAAAAACTGTTTTTT